The clone carrying this T cell receptor (beta chain) was counted at least ten times. The target antigen is unknown. V lost 2 bases and J 0 bases, leaving 5 bases between the germline ends. Germline assignment: CDR1 DFQATT and CDR2 SNEGSKA (reference sequence). The CDR3 contains 13 residues. A second PCR, run for roughly 7 to 11 cycles, used a sample-barcoded 5' primer plus a J-beta primer mix. All samples gave at least 2.5 million CDR3-containing paired-end reads. From the 5' RACE reads, TCRdb called clonotypes with MiXCR, one entry per CDR3 protein. Of about 810,000 distinct CDR3 sequences listed, roughly 34% are singletons. The data derive from a study of blood T cells in healthy people across ages. Overall study results and limits: Estimated diversity across one million T cells was deemed an underestimate. Donors of long life had a larger count of naive CD4+ cells and greater diversity than aged donors.

Sequencing was carried out using blood. The rearrangement uses TRBV20-1 and TRBJ2-1, with no clear D. This receptor was taken from a man aged 18 to 30 in good health. The chain's CDR3 is CSARSGSYNEQFF. In DNA, the CDR3 is TGCAGTGCTAGAAGTGGCTCCTACAATGAGCAGTTCTTC.